Each of the 15 T cell receptor beta chains below was sequenced from the same sample in a study of PD-L1 blockade in urothelial cancer (dated 2017 in TCRdb). Receptor libraries were prepared by the immunoSEQ multiplex PCR assay. As stored in TCRdb, this immuneACCESS dataset retains in-frame rearrangements with V and J assigned. A fraction of the clones does not appear; measured against another copy, unresolved V genes explain less than half of the discrepancy, and the remainder lacks a known reason. The sample table records 130,000 or so clones; approximately 84% of these occur just once. The ten biggest clones cover 3.2% of the sample. The sample's time point label is to be understood as: pretreatment peripheral blood. The sample here was PBMCs, taken around atezolizumab (anti-PD-L1) treatment. These receptors originate from a man over 45 with urothelial cancer.

V and J are TRBV5-4 and TRBJ1-1; D is undetermined. Germline CDR1 SGHNT, CDR2 YYREEE (reference sequence). The V and J ends lost 4 bases and 0 bases respectively, with 16 bases between them. The CDR3 has 16 amino acids. DNA of the CDR3: TGTGCCAGCAGCCTAAACGCAGCGAACCTGAACACTGAAGCTTTCTTT. Translation gives CASSLNAANLNTEAFF.

The chain has TRBV6-1 and TRBJ1-6; the match to TRBD1 covers 9 bases. The ends lost 6 bases at V and 8 bases at J; junction bases unmatched: 8. There are 15 residues in the CDR3. Germline lookup yields CDR1 MNHNS and CDR2 SASEGT. CDR3 bases: TGTGCCAGCAGCTGGACCGGGACAGGGTATTCACCCCTCCACTTT. It codes for CASSWTGTGYSPLHF.

This clone was recorded once. The V call is TRBV5-8, the J call TRBJ2-5, with D possibly being TRBD2 (6 bases). The CDR3 spans 15 residues. Between the trimmed V and J ends, which lost 4 bases and 1 base, there was a span of 14 bases. Germline assignment: CDR1 SGHTS and CDR2 YDEGEE. For the CDR3, the DNA is TGTGCCAGCAGCACCGGGACTCGAGGCCAAGAGACCCAGTACTTC. Encoded protein: CASSTGTRGQETQYF.

This chain joins TRBV6-5 and TRBJ1-2; TRBD1 matches 7 bases. The CDR3 consists of 11 residues. The germline V gene encodes CDR1 MNHEY and CDR2 SVGAGI. The trim removed 6 bases at V and 9 bases at J, leaving 4 bases unmatched. This chain's CDR3 is CASSQTGRYTF. CDR3 DNA sequence: TGTGCCAGCAGCCAGACAGGGCGCTACACCTTC.

In DNA form, the CDR3 reads TGTGCCAGCACAGGGACTCTAAGCTATGGCTACACCTTC. Translating it yields CASTGTLSYGYTF. The chain uses TRBV28 and TRBJ1-2, with D possibly TRBD1 on 5 matching bases. The V end lost 7 bases, the J end lost 4 bases, and 13 bases lay between the germline ends. Germline V CDR1 and CDR2: MDHEN, SYDVKM. CDR3 size: 13 residues.

The J gene is TRBJ2-1, the V gene TRBV9; TRBD2 matches 10 bases. Trimming removed 3 bases from V and 3 bases from J; junction bases left unmatched: 9. The CDR3 loop spans 17 amino acids. CDR1 SGDLS and CDR2 YYNGEE come from the germline V gene. This chain's CDR3 is CASSAEDSGRFYNEQFF. In DNA form, the CDR3 reads TGTGCCAGCAGCGCCGAAGATAGCGGGAGGTTCTACAATGAGCAGTTCTTC. Using reference TRBV9 and TRBJ2-1 for the parts outside the CDR3, the full variable domain is DSGVTQTPKHLITATGQRVTLRCSPRSGDLSVYWYQQSLDQGLQFLIQYYNGEERAKGNILERFSAQQFPDLHSELNLSSLELGDSALYFCASSAEDSGRFYNEQFFGPGTRLTVL.

The chain combines TRBV15 with TRBJ2-1; 7 positions match TRBD1. The CDR3 consists of 15 residues. CDR1 and CDR2 from the germline V gene are LNHNV and YYDKDF (reference sequence). The V segment lost 8 bases and the J segment 4 bases; nucleotides outside the gene matches: 11. CDR3 coding DNA: TGTGCCACCGCGGTAGAGAAGGGACAGTACAATGAGCAGTTCTTC. It codes for CATAVEKGQYNEQFF.

V gene TRBV7-8 combines with J gene TRBJ1-1; D is unresolved. V shed 4 bases and J shed 0 bases, with 6 bases lying between them. The CDR3 spans 13 residues. In germline, CDR1 is SGHVS, CDR2 FQNEAQ. The CDR3 sequence: CASSSQMNTEAFF. Here the CDR3 DNA reads TGTGCCAGCAGCTCCCAAATGAACACTGAAGCTTTCTTT.

For the CDR3, the DNA is TGTGCCTGGAGTCTTCTCGGCAGGGAAAAGGGCTACACCTTC. Translation gives CAWSLLGREKGYTF. V usage is TRBV30 and J usage is TRBJ1-2, with D perhaps TRBD1 (5 bases). Trimming cost V 2 bases and J 8 bases, with 18 bases left between them. CDR3 length: 14 amino acids. Looked up from germline, CDR1 is GTSNPN and CDR2 is SVGIG (reference sequence). The full variable domain, rest sourced from reference TRBV30 and TRBJ1-2, is SQTIHQWPATLVQPVGSPLSLECTVEGTSNPNLYWYRQAAGRGLQLLFYSVGIGQISSEVPQNLSASRPQDRQFILSSKKLLLSDSGFYLCAWSLLGREKGYTFGSGTRLTVV.

The V and J genes are TRBV2 and TRBJ2-7; the D gene is possibly TRBD1 (5 bases). The CDR3 covers 12 residues. CDR1 SNHLY and CDR2 FYNNEI come from the germline V gene. The V end lost 3 bases, the J end lost 6 bases, and 9 bases lay between the germline ends. The CDR3 DNA reads TGTGCCAGCAGTGATCAGGGATCCGAGCAGTACTTC. Translation gives CASSDQGSEQYF.

This chain uses TRBV18 with TRBJ1-1; no firm D call. Germline assignment: CDR1 KGHSH and CDR2 LQKENI. The CDR3 sequence is 14 residues long. The V end lost 6 bases, the J end lost 5 bases, and 16 bases lay between the germline ends. The DNA of the CDR3 is TGTGCCAGCTCCCCGACATCTCTTATGACTGAAGCTTTCTTT. It specifies CASSPTSLMTEAFF.

The chain links TRBV7-9 to TRBJ2-7, with 12 bases that match TRBD2. The CDR3 extends over 15 amino acids. The J segment lost 1 base and the V segment lost 5 bases, leaving 3 bases of the junction unmatched. CDR1 and CDR2 (germline): SEHNR, FQNEAQ (reference sequence). CDR3: CASSLTSGRSYEQYF. CDR3 DNA: TGTGCCAGCAGCCTGACTAGCGGGAGATCCTACGAGCAGTACTTC.

The chain employs TRBV20-1 and TRBJ2-7; D uncertain. CDR3 size: 11 residues. The germline CDR1 and CDR2 sequences are DFQATT and SNEGSKA (reference sequence). Trimming removed 6 bases from V and 3 bases from J, with 9 bases in between. This CDR3 reads CSATDDYEQYF. The CDR3 DNA sequence: TGCAGTGCGACTGATGACTACGAGCAGTACTTC.

Only a few counts were recorded for this clone. This rearrangement joins TRBV5-4 to TRBJ2-1; D is uncertain. Trimming pared 4 bases from V and 12 bases from J, leaving 11 bases between. The CDR3 loop spans 11 amino acids. The germline CDR1 and CDR2 sequences are SGHNT and YYREEE (reference sequence). This CDR3 reads CASSTPSGQFF. The CDR3 DNA reads as TGTGCCAGCAGCACTCCCTCGGGGCAGTTCTTC.

V is TRBV28 and J is TRBJ2-6; no definite D call. CDR1 MDHEN and CDR2 SYDVKM come from the germline V gene. This CDR3 is 12 amino acids long. V was shortened by 5 bases and J by 12 bases, with 11 bases between the two germline ends. CDR3 sequence: CASSATVSVLTF. The CDR3 DNA reads as TGTGCCAGCAGTGCAACTGTGAGCGTCCTGACTTTC.